The 13 T cell receptor beta chains presented below share a single source sample, sequenced in a study of T cells in Graves' hyperthyroidism and ophthalmopathy. Amplification targeted TCR beta CDR3 regions from RNA transcripts. During a first-round RT-PCR of the TCR CDR3, the HTBI primer set was used. TCRdb passed the multiplex PCR reads through MiXCR, listing each CDR3 protein once. The sample has about 600,000 distinct CDR3 sequences; 16% are singletons. Sequences were obtained from blood. These TCRs come from a woman aged 40 to 50 with Graves' ophthalmopathy.

The J gene is TRBJ2-1, the V gene TRBV10-2; 9 bases fit TRBD1. The CDR3 runs 15 residues. Germline V CDR1 and CDR2: WSHSY, SAAADI. V lost 7 bases and J lost 6; bases outside the gene matches: 10. The CDR3 spells CASIDPGQGGNEQFF. Written as DNA, the CDR3 is TGCGCCAGCATCGATCCGGGACAGGGAGGCAATGAGCAGTTCTTC.

This clonotype was seen more than once but under ten times. The rearrangement links TRBV12-3 or TRBV12-4 to TRBJ1-1; possibly TRBD1 for D (6 bases). CDR3 length equals 11 residues. V gave up 7 bases and J gave up 10 bases, with 13 bases separating them. The CDR3 reads CASTLQGGAFF. As DNA, the CDR3 is TGTGCCAGCACCCTACAGGGAGGAGCTTTCTTT.

This clonotype showed up just a few times. The rearrangement links TRBV6-2 or TRBV6-3 to TRBJ2-7; D perhaps matches TRBD2 (5 bases). The germline V and J ends were trimmed by 5 bases and 0 bases, with 17 bases remaining between them. The length of the CDR3 is 16 residues. Germline CDR1 is MNHEY and CDR2 is SVGEGT. The CDR3 nucleotides read TGTGCCAGCAGTCCCCTACTAGGAAGGAGCTCCTACGAGCAGTACTTC. It codes for CASSPLLGRSSYEQYF.

The table lists this clonotype with many counts. The chain combines TRBV6-1 with TRBJ2-7, with 7 bases lining up with TRBD1. After removal of 5 bases from V and 6 bases from J, the junction contained 16 bases not matched to a gene. This CDR3 is 16 amino acids long. Germline assignment: CDR1 MNHNS and CDR2 SASEGT. CDR3 DNA: TGTGCCAGCAGTTCGAACTCGAACAGGGGCGTATCCGAGCAGTACTTC. Translation gives CASSSNSNRGVSEQYF.

The V call is TRBV30, the J call TRBJ2-1, with 8 nucleotides matching TRBD2. Germline loops: CDR1 GTSNPN, CDR2 SVGIG (reference sequence). V shed 2 bases, J shed 9 bases, and the junction held 12 bases outside the gene matches. The CDR3 contains 15 residues. For the CDR3, the DNA is TGTGCCTGGAGTACCGGGACTAGTCGCGTCGCTGAGCAGTTCTTC. Translated, it gives CAWSTGTSRVAEQFF.

This clonotype was detected ten times or more. The chain has TRBV20-1 and TRBJ1-5, with 9 bases identical to TRBD1. The CDR3 loop spans 14 amino acids. Losses at the gene ends were 6 bases for V and 3 bases for J; bases not matched to a gene: 6. The germline V gene has CDR1 DFQATT and CDR2 SNEGSKA (reference sequence). The CDR3 protein is CSADRGGTNQPQHF. Written as DNA, the CDR3 is TGCAGTGCCGACAGGGGGGGAACCAATCAGCCCCAGCATTTT.

The chain links TRBV6-1 to TRBJ2-3, with 7 positions matching TRBD1. V lost 2 bases to trimming and J lost 3 bases; unmatched junction nucleotides: 5. The CDR3 runs 15 residues. The germline V gene encodes CDR1 MNHNS and CDR2 SASEGT. Here the CDR3 DNA reads TGTGCCAGCAGTGAAAGGGGGCTTAGTACAGATACGCAGTATTTT. Translation gives CASSERGLSTDTQYF.

This clonotype was picked up many times. The chain couples TRBV7-9 to TRBJ2-3; tentatively, D is TRBD1 or TRBD2 (6 bases each). Germline CDR1 reads SEHNR; CDR2 reads FQNEAQ (reference sequence). The V gene lost 8 bases and the J gene lost 0 bases, with 15 bases spanning the gap. This CDR3 region has 15 residues. The CDR3 sequence is CASGRGVHSTDTQYF. CDR3 DNA sequence: TGTGCCAGCGGAAGGGGGGTCCACAGCACAGATACGCAGTATTTT.

This clonotype has ten or more counts. The chain links TRBV5-1 to TRBJ2-3, with TRBD1 as a possible D gene (6 bases). Trimming cost V 3 bases and J 2 bases, with 13 bases left between them. This CDR3 contains 15 residues. Germline CDR1 SGHRS, CDR2 YFSETQ. CDR3 in amino acids: CASSSNGQFTDTQYF. In nucleotides, the CDR3 is TGCGCCAGCAGCTCAAACGGACAGTTCACAGATACGCAGTATTTT.

This clonotype was found once. An end of the junction differs from the germline gene, which may be a read error. The CDR3 DNA follows: TGTGCCAGCAGCTTAGATCCGGGAGTCTTGGATGGCCACACCTTC. This gives the protein CASSLDPGVLDGHTF. The rearrangement uses TRBV11-2 and TRBJ1-2; no definite D call. The CDR3 is made up of 15 amino acids. Germline V gene data show CDR1 as SGHAT and CDR2 as FQNNGV.

This clonotype was recorded a few times. The chain links TRBV24-1 to TRBJ1-2, with D uncertain. CDR1 is KGHDR, CDR2 SFDVKD, per germline. The CDR3 is 13 amino acids. V lost 4 bases, J lost 7 bases, and 12 bases lay in between. The CDR3 DNA reads as TGTGCCACCAGTGACCCCACAGAGTTTGGCTACACCTTC. This sequence encodes CATSDPTEFGYTF.

This clonotype came up a few times. J is TRBJ1-3 and V is TRBV30; D gene ambiguous. The V end was cut by 2 bases, the J end by 0 bases, with 5 bases between. Germline V gives CDR1 GTSNPN, CDR2 SVGIG (reference sequence). This CDR3 region has 13 residues. As DNA, the CDR3 is TGTGCCTGGAGTCGGGGCTCTGGAAACACCATATATTTT. Amino acids: CAWSRGSGNTIYF.

This clonotype appeared many times. The chain links TRBV5-1 to TRBJ2-3, with TRBD2 identical over 14 bases. Germline CDR1 and CDR2: SGHRS and YFSETQ. V shed 4 bases, J shed 3 bases, and the junction held 4 bases outside the gene matches. This CDR3 contains 16 residues. The CDR3 DNA reads as TGCGCCAGCAGCGCCTGGACTAGCGGGGGGACAGATACGCAGTATTTT. Amino acids: CASSAWTSGGTDTQYF.